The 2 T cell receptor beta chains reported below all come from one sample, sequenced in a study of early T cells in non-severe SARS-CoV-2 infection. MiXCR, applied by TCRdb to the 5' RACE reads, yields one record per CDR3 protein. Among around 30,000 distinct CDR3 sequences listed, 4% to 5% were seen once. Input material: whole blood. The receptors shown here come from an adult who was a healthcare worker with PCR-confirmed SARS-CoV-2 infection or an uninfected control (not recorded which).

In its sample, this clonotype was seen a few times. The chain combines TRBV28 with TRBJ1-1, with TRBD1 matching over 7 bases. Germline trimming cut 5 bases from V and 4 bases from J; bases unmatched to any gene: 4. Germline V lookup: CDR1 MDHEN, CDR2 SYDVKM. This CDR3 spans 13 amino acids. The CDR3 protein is CASSLSGGTEAFF. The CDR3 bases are TGTGCCAGCAGTCTGTCAGGGGGCACTGAAGCTTTCTTT. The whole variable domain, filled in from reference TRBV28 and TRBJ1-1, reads DVKVTQSSRYLVKRTGEKVFLECVQDMDHENMFWYRQDPGLGLRLIYFSYDVKMKEKGDIPEGYSVSREKKERFSLILESASTNQTSMYLCASSLSGGTEAFFGQGTRLTVV.

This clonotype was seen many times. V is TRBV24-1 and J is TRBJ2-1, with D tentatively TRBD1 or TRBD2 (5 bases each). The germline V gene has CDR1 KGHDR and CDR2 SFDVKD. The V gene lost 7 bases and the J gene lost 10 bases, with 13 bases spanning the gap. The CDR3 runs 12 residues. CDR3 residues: CATSQGGLEQFF. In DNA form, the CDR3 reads TGTGCCACCAGCCAGGGTGGACTCGAGCAGTTCTTC.